The rows below give T cell receptor beta chains drawn from one sample of a study of T cells after yellow fever vaccination. Each CDR3 protein is one row after TCRdb ran MiXCR on the 5' RACE reads. The sample has some 550,000 distinct CDR3 sequences; about 19% are singletons. Sequences were derived from PBMCs, sampled 15 days after the yellow fever booster vaccination. All receptors derive from a man aged 30 to 45 who received the YFV17D yellow fever vaccine. Both conserved end residues are part of each CDR3. D genes are given only for firm matches. Clone size is not always given. Where it is, it says once, few, many or a class for expanded clones.

V	D	size	J	CDR3	DNA
TRBV6-1	-	-	TRBJ1-1	CASSGAVGGNTEAFF	TGTGCCAGCAGTGGGGCGGTTGGGGGGAACACTGAAGCTTTCTTT
TRBV7-9	-	-	TRBJ2-5	CASSQGTKQETQYF	TGTGCCAGCAGCCAAGGGACAAAACAAGAGACCCAGTACTTC
TRBV20-1	TRBD1	few	TRBJ2-7	CSANKPGQPYEQYF	TGCAGTGCTAATAAACCGGGACAGCCGTACGAGCAGTACTTC
TRBV5-1	-	many	TRBJ1-1	CASNSVTSNTEAFF	TGCGCCAGCAACTCGGTGACATCGAACACTGAAGCTTTCTTT
TRBV12-3/TRBV12-4	-	few	TRBJ2-1	CASSFQQITYNEQFF	TGTGCCAGCAGTTTTCAGCAAATCACCTACAATGAGCAGTTCTTC
TRBV12-3/TRBV12-4	-	-	TRBJ1-4	CASSHTPEKLFF	TGTGCCAGCAGTCACACCCCGGAAAAACTGTTTTTT
TRBV7-2	-	-	TRBJ2-5	CASSLPVGGAGETQYF	TGTGCCAGCAGCCTCCCGGTTGGGGGGGCTGGAGAGACCCAGTACTTC
TRBV7-2	TRBD2	-	TRBJ2-7	CASSASGSRSYEQYF	TGTGCCAGCAGCGCCAGCGGGAGTAGGTCCTACGAGCAGTACTTC
TRBV7-6	TRBD1	-	TRBJ2-2	CASSKGADTGELFF	TGTGCCAGCAGCAAGGGGGCTGACACCGGGGAGCTGTTTTTT
TRBV20-1	-	few	TRBJ2-5	CSARGPHQETQYF	TGCAGTGCTAGAGGCCCCCACCAAGAGACCCAGTACTTC
TRBV6-5	-	-	TRBJ2-5	CATHAGETQYF	TGTGCGACGCACGCGGGCGAGACCCAGTACTTC
TRBV11-2	-	-	TRBJ2-7	CASSLVPSPNEQYF	TGTGCCAGCAGCTTAGTCCCTTCCCCTAACGAGCAGTACTTC
TRBV2	TRBD2	-	TRBJ2-5	CASSVLLAQETQYF	TGTGCCAGCAGTGTTTTACTAGCGCAAGAGACCCAGTACTTC
TRBV7-2	-	-	TRBJ2-1	CASSKLFWDNEQFF	TGTGCCAGCAGCAAACTTTTCTGGGACAATGAGCAGTTCTTC
TRBV29-1	-	-	TRBJ2-7	CSVVNFSYEQYF	TGCAGCGTTGTCAATTTCTCCTACGAGCAGTACTTC
TRBV7-9	-	few	TRBJ1-4	CASSLAQGIDEKLFF	TGTGCCAGCAGCTTAGCGCAGGGTATCGATGAAAAACTGTTTTTT
TRBV20-1	TRBD2	-	TRBJ2-1	CSAPGLVNEQFF	TGCAGTGCTCCGGGACTAGTAAATGAGCAGTTCTTC
TRBV6-2/TRBV6-3	-	-	TRBJ2-1	CASTRDGSSYNEQFF	TGTGCCAGCACCCGGGACGGGAGCTCCTACAATGAGCAGTTCTTC
TRBV20-1	TRBD2	-	TRBJ2-1	CSYGRATPNEQFF	TGCAGTTACGGGAGGGCCACCCCAAATGAGCAGTTCTTC
TRBV6-1	-	-	TRBJ2-3	CASSAEEYTDTQYF	TGTGCCAGCAGTGCGGAGGAGTACACAGATACGCAGTATTTT
TRBV20-1	TRBD2	few	TRBJ2-3	CSATLAGGPDTQYF	TGCAGTGCTACCTTAGCGGGAGGCCCAGATACGCAGTATTTT
TRBV20-1	-	few	TRBJ2-1	CSARGTQKHNEQFF	TGCAGTGCTAGAGGTACACAGAAACACAATGAGCAGTTCTTC
TRBV7-2	TRBD2	-	TRBJ2-7	CASSLMGGSFEQYF	TGTGCCAGCAGCTTAATGGGCGGGAGCTTCGAGCAGTACTTC
TRBV20-1	-	-	TRBJ2-1	CSARDKRSGLDEQFF	TGCAGTGCTAGAGATAAGCGGAGCGGGCTGGATGAGCAGTTCTTC
TRBV6-2/TRBV6-3	TRBD1	-	TRBJ2-7	CASSYSPHRGWNEQYF	TGTGCTAGCAGTTACTCGCCCCACAGGGGATGGAACGAGCAGTACTTC